Presented here are 13 T cell receptor beta chains from one specimen sequenced in a study of cytomegalovirus exposure and HLA in healthy donors. Produced via immunoSEQ multiplex PCR; TCRdb's table is partial and in-frame only. The data contain some 330,000 clones, roughly 89% of them singletons. Sequencing was carried out using PBMCs. These receptors originate from a woman under 30 in good health and CMV-seronegative.

The chain has TRBV6-1 and TRBJ2-1; D perhaps matches TRBD2 (5 bases). Germline CDR1 MNHNS, CDR2 SASEGT. The V gene lost 0 bases and the J gene lost 10 bases, with 16 bases spanning the gap. This CDR3 comprises 15 residues. The CDR3 nucleotides are TGTGCCAGCAGTGAAGCGCCCGGGGTACCATCGGAGCAGTTCTTC. Protein sequence: CASSEAPGVPSEQFF.

The chain has TRBV27 and TRBJ1-2; TRBD1 aligns across 9 bases. This CDR3 is built from 15 residues. V gave up 5 bases and J gave up 7 bases; unmatched junction bases: 11. Germline V gene data show CDR1 as MNHEY and CDR2 as SMNVEV (reference sequence). This CDR3 is CASSLRTGDLVGYTF. The CDR3 region has the DNA TGTGCCAGCAGTCTCCGGACAGGGGATTTAGTTGGCTACACCTTC.

This clone has just a few counts. V gene TRBV7-9 combines with J gene TRBJ1-2; 8 bases are shared with TRBD1. Trimming cost V 5 bases and J 5 bases; bases outside gene matches: 10. The length of the CDR3 is 15 residues. Per the germline V gene, CDR1 is SEHNR and CDR2 is FQNEAQ (reference sequence). DNA of the CDR3: TGTGCCAGCAGCCCCGGGACAGGACGAGGGTATGGCTACACCTTC. It is translated as CASSPGTGRGYGYTF.

The genes are TRBV5-4 and TRBJ2-1; TRBD2 might be the D (5 bases). Germline CDR1 SGHNT, CDR2 YYREEE (reference sequence). The CDR3 runs to 13 residues. V was pared by 3 bases and J by 10 bases, with 14 bases between. CDR3 in amino acids: CASSSGSGNEQFF. The CDR3 DNA reads TGTGCCAGCAGCTCGGGCAGCGGCAACGAGCAGTTCTTC.

J is TRBJ1-1 and V is TRBV7-3; tentatively, D is TRBD1 (5 bases). Between the trimmed V and J ends, which lost 7 bases and 3 bases, there was a span of 15 bases. This CDR3 contains 14 residues. Per germline, CDR1 SGHTA and CDR2 FQGTGA. The DNA for the CDR3 is TGTGCCAGCATCACATTCAGGGAAGACACTGAAGCTTTCTTT. This sequence encodes CASITFREDTEAFF.

This chain joins TRBV11-1 and TRBJ2-7; weak D call: TRBD2 (6 bases). Germline CDR1 is SGHAT and CDR2 is FQDESV (reference sequence). The CDR3 runs 14 residues. Trimming removed 1 base from V and 3 bases from J, with 10 bases in between. The CDR3 is CASSLGISGYEQYF. CDR3 in DNA: TGTGCCAGCAGCTTAGGAATTAGCGGCTACGAGCAGTACTTC. Full variable domain (outside the CDR3, taken from reference TRBV11-1 and TRBJ2-7): EAEVAQSPRYKITEKSQAVAFWCDPISGHATLYWYRQILGQGPELLVQFQDESVVDDSQLPKDRFSAERLKGVDSTLKIQPAELGDSAMYLCASSLGISGYEQYFGPGTRLTVT.

The chain employs TRBV11-2 and TRBJ2-3, with TRBD2 identical over 10 bases. The V gene's germline CDR1 is SGHAT and CDR2 FQNNGV. V trimming: 6 bases; J trimming: 1 base; junction bases outside the gene matches: 7. The CDR3 runs to 16 residues. In DNA form, the CDR3 reads TGTGCCAGCAGTCAAACCGGGACTAGCGGCACAGATACGCAGTATTTT. It encodes CASSQTGTSGTDTQYF.

The chain uses TRBV13 and TRBJ1-2, with 8 nucleotides matching TRBD1. Trimming at V came to 0 bases and at J to 5 bases, leaving 5 bases not matched to a gene. Germline values: CDR1 PRHDT, CDR2 FYEKMQ (reference sequence). The length of the CDR3 is 15 residues. The CDR3 nucleotides are TGTGCCAGCAGCTTAGGGACAGGGGTGGGATATGGCTACACCTTC. Residues: CASSLGTGVGYGYTF.

The chain has TRBV6-4 and TRBJ1-1; D is possibly TRBD1 (5 bases). CDR1 MRHNA and CDR2 SNTAGT come from the germline V gene. Trimming shortened V by 7 bases and J by 1 base, and 25 bases separated the two germline ends. The CDR3 has 18 residues. This chain's CDR3 is CASTWDQGPSVWNTEAFF. The CDR3 DNA reads TGTGCCAGCACTTGGGATCAGGGTCCCTCTGTGTGGAACACTGAAGCTTTCTTT.

This clone was detected once. The chain links TRBV6-5 to TRBJ2-3; TRBD1 aligns across 7 bases. CDR1 and CDR2 from the germline V gene are MNHEY and SVGAGI. The CDR3 is made up of 15 amino acids. The V segment lost 5 bases and the J segment 5 bases; nucleotides outside the gene matches: 10. Here the CDR3 reads CASSGGQPNLDTQYF. The CDR3 DNA sequence: TGTGCCAGCAGTGGGGGACAGCCTAATCTAGATACGCAGTATTTT.

The chain carries TRBV10-3 and TRBJ2-3, with 8 bases that match TRBD2. Trimming cost V 11 bases and J 4 bases; bases outside gene matches: 5. CDR1 is ENHRY and CDR2 is SYGVKD in the germline V gene. The CDR3 has 12 amino acids. The CDR3 DNA reads TGTGCCGTGGGGACTAGGGCAGATACGCAGTATTTT. Amino acid sequence: CAVGTRADTQYF.

The V call is TRBV2, the J call TRBJ2-4; D might be TRBD1 (5 bases). The germline V and J ends were trimmed by 1 base and 0 bases, with 13 bases remaining between them. The CDR3 covers 17 residues. Germline V gives CDR1 SNHLY, CDR2 FYNNEI. CDR3 residues: CASSEEGWRLAKNIQYF. In nucleotides, the CDR3 is TGTGCCAGCAGTGAAGAGGGGTGGAGACTAGCCAAAAACATTCAGTACTTC.

V usage is TRBV9 and J usage is TRBJ1-2; TRBD1 matches at 10 bases. Germline V gene sequence: CDR1 SGDLS, CDR2 YYNGEE. Unmatched junction bases numbered 7, after V lost 0 bases and J lost 2 bases. This CDR3 is built from 17 residues. CDR3 region: CASSVATGGEGNYGYTF. The CDR3 DNA reads TGTGCCAGCAGCGTAGCGACAGGGGGCGAGGGAAACTATGGCTACACCTTC.